This T cell receptor beta chain stems from a study of T cells in Graves' hyperthyroidism and ophthalmopathy. At least ten counts were recorded for this clonotype. There are 16 residues in the CDR3. V lost 2 bases and J 6 bases, leaving 21 bases between the germline ends. Looked up from germline, CDR1 is DFQATT and CDR2 is SNEGSKA (reference sequence). Investigators excluded patients with uncontrolled infection, other autoimmune disease, pregnancy or lactation. The blood was taken when hyperthyroidism was first diagnosed, before any ophthalmopathy symptoms showed up. TCR beta CDR3 sequences were amplified from RNA transcripts. When the TCR CDR3 underwent first-round RT-PCR, the HTBI primer set was used. TCRdb re-derived calls from the multiplex PCR reads in MiXCR, one entry per CDR3 protein. The table has 250,000 to 300,000 distinct CDR3 sequences, 13% to 15% seen once.

The sequenced sample was blood. The receptor was derived from a woman aged 45-60 years with Graves' hyperthyroidism that later progressed to Graves' ophthalmopathy. This rearrangement joins TRBV20-1 to TRBJ2-3; possibly TRBD1 or TRBD2 for D (5 bases each). The CDR3 region has the DNA TGCAGTGCTAGAACACCCGGGACCCAACTGAGGGATACGCAGTATTTT. It codes for CSARTPGTQLRDTQYF.